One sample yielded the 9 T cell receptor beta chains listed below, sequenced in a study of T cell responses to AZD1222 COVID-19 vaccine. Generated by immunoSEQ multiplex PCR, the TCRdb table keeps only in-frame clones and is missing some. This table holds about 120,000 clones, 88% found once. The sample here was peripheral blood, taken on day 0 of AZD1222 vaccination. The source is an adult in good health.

The chain's CDR3 is CASSPGGNLENIQYF. The DNA of the CDR3 is TGTGCCAGCAGCCCGGGGGGGAATTTGGAAAACATTCAGTACTTC. V usage is TRBV28 and J usage is TRBJ2-4, with 8 positions matching TRBD2. Trimming took 6 bases from V and 5 from J; bases not matched to a gene: 9. Germline CDR1 reads MDHEN; CDR2 reads SYDVKM. The CDR3 extends over 15 amino acids.

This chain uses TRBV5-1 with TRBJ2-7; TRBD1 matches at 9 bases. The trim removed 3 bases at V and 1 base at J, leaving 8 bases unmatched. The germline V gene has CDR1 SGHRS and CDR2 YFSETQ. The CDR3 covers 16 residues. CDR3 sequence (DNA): TGCGCCAGCAGCTGGGGGGACAGGGAATCTTCCTACGAGCAGTACTTC. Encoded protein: CASSWGDRESSYEQYF.

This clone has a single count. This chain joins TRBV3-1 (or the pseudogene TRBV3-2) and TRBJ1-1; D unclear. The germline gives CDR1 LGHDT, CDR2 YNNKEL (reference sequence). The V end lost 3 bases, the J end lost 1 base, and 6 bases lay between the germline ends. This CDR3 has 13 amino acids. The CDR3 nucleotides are TGTGCCAGCAGCCAGGACGGGAACACTGAAGCTTTCTTT. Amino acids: CASSQDGNTEAFF.

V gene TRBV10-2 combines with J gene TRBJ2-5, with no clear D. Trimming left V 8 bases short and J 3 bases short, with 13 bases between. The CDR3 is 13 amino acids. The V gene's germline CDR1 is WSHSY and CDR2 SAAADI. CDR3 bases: TGCGCCAGCGGCCCTGGCCTAGAAGAGACCCAGTACTTC. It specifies CASGPGLEETQYF.

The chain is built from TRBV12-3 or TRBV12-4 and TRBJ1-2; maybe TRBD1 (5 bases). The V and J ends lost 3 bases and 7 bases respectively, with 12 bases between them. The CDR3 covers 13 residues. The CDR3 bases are TGTGCCAGCAGTTTGAAGGGGACGAGTGGCTACACCTTC. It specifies CASSLKGTSGYTF.

In nucleotides, the CDR3 is TGTGCCATCAGTGGGGACAGGGGGCAAGAGACCCAGTACTTC. Amino acids: CAISGDRGQETQYF. The V gene is TRBV10-3, the J gene TRBJ2-5; 11 bases agree with TRBD1. The junction had 0 bases not matched to a gene; V was cut back by 4 bases and J by 2 bases. From germline, CDR1 is ENHRY and CDR2 SYGVKD. This CDR3 has 14 amino acids.

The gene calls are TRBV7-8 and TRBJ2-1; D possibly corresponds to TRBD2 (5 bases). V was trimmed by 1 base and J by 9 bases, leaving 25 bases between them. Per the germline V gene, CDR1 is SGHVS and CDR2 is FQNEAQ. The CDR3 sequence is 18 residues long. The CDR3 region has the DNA TGTGCCAGCAGCTTAGTTGGCTTGAGTCTAGCTGGTTTGCGTGAGCAGTTCTTC. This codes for CASSLVGLSLAGLREQFF.

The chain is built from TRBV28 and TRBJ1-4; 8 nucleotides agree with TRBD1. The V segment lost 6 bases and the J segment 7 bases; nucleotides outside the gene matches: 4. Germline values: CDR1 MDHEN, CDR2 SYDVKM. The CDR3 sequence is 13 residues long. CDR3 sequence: CASRWTGSEKLFF. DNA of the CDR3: TGTGCCAGCAGATGGACAGGGTCTGAAAAACTGTTTTTT.

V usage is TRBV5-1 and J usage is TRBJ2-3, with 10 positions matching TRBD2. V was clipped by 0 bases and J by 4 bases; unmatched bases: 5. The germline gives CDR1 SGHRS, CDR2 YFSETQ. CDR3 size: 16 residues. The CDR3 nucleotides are TGCGCCAGCAGCTTGGGTCTAGCGGGGGATTCAGATACGCAGTATTTT. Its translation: CASSLGLAGDSDTQYF.